What follows describes a single T cell receptor (beta chain). The data were produced by immunoSEQ multiplex PCR, yet TCRdb's version contains in-frame clones alone and is incomplete. The data show 150,000 to 200,000 clones, roughly 84% seen once. These data belong to a study of cytomegalovirus exposure and HLA in healthy donors. The clonotype was recovered from a man between 18 and 29 years old in good health and CMV-seropositive. Material for sequencing was PBMCs.

For the CDR3, the DNA is TGTGCCAGCGGGCGTACCTACGAGCAGTACTTC. It codes for CASGRTYEQYF. This chain links TRBV6-6 with TRBJ2-7; D is unresolved. CDR1 and CDR2 (germline): MNHNY, SVGAGI (reference sequence). V was cut by 8 bases and J by 2 bases, with 7 bases left in between. This CDR3 contains 11 residues.